Reported below is one TCR beta chain. Its antigen is not identified. The data were taken from a study of T cell responses to AZD1222 COVID-19 vaccine. The wider study: Researchers grouped second doses given at about 4 or about 12 weeks into one pool.

CDR3 length: 15 amino acids. Trimming stripped 1 base from V and 0 bases from J, with 10 bases between. Germline V gene lookup returns CDR1 MDHEN and CDR2 SYDVKM. The study, taken as a whole, reports: Donors in the cohort were predominantly white British and more often female, and clonal diversity was possibly underestimated. After the peak T cell response, and only then, were repertoires sampled. Seropositive AZD1222 recipients at baseline numbered only five or six.

Libraries were prepared by immunoSEQ multiplex PCR; TCRdb keeps only in-frame clonotypes and omits some of them. The data hold 65,000 to 85,000 clones, with about 85% observed a single time. The J gene is TRBJ2-7, the V gene TRBV28; TRBD2 is a possible D gene (6 bases). This TCR was sampled from an adult in good health. The sample consisted of peripheral blood, taken on day 0 of AZD1222 vaccination. The CDR3 region is CASSLSAGSSYEQYF. Written as DNA, the CDR3 is TGTGCCAGCAGTTTATCGGCGGGGTCCTCCTACGAGCAGTACTTC.